The sequence of this T cell receptor (beta chain) was determined in a study of T cells after posttransplantation cyclophosphamide. Cells defined as naive were viable CD3+CD4+ or CD3+CD8+ and CCR7+CD45RA+CD45RO-CD95-CD27+CD28+. The related graft donor's blood sample was taken on the day of bone marrow donation. This table comes from immunoSEQ multiplex PCR, and its TCRdb copy is limited to in-frame clones, with some not included. There are about 30,000 clones in the sample; roughly nine tenths occur only once, and 0.1% lies in the top ten. The CDR3 totals 15 residues. Deletions cut 5 bases from V and 1 base from J, with 11 bases between. Per the germline V gene, CDR1 is MNHNY and CDR2 is SVGAGI (reference sequence). This clone was seen only once.

The source of this sequence is a man aged 25 to 45 in good health and a related stem cell transplant donor. The sequenced material came from naive CD4+ T cells sorted from blood. This chain joins TRBV6-6 and TRBJ2-2; D gene uncertain. The CDR3 loop is CASSPRLRNTGELFF. The DNA for the CDR3 is TGTGCCAGCAGTCCGAGGCTAAGGAACACCGGGGAGCTGTTTTTT.